Following are 17 T cell receptor beta chains from one sample sequenced in a study of a mutant IDH1 vaccine in newly diagnosed glioma. Time point denoted: week 5, during vaccination. In every dose of vaccine, 300 ug of mutant IDH1 20-mer peptide was given alongside topical imiquimod. Measured with immunoSEQ multiplex PCR; TCRdb has only the in-frame clones, and not every one. The sample shows around 50,000 clones, more than 80% of them seen only once. Antigen specificity for these receptors is unknown. The sample here was PBMCs, taken from a glioma patient whose treatment included an IDH1 peptide vaccine. The receptor set was obtained from a woman between 40 and 50 years old with glioma.

This chain connects TRBV30 to TRBJ2-2; no clear D gene. The CDR3 consists of 14 residues. The ends were cut back, 2 bases at V and 4 bases at J, with 11 bases in the middle. Germline V gene lookup returns CDR1 GTSNPN and CDR2 SVGIG (reference sequence). The CDR3 loop is CAWSKVAATGELFF. The CDR3 DNA sequence: TGTGCCTGGAGTAAAGTTGCGGCCACCGGGGAGCTGTTTTTT.

The chain has TRBV29-1 and TRBJ2-2; D possibly corresponds to TRBD1 (5 bases). Germline V lookup: CDR1 SQVTM, CDR2 ANQGSEA. V lost 4 bases and J 1 base, leaving 10 bases between the germline ends. CDR3 length: 14 amino acids. CDR3 in DNA: TGCAGCGTTGGGTGGCAGGGGAACACCGGGGAGCTGTTTTTT. This translates into CSVGWQGNTGELFF.

The chain couples TRBV2 to TRBJ2-5; the D gene is possibly TRBD2 (5 bases). Per germline, CDR1 SNHLY and CDR2 FYNNEI. With 7 bases removed from V and 0 bases from J, the gap between germline ends came to 12 bases. The CDR3 has 14 residues. CDR3 region: CASILLTNQETQYF. DNA of the CDR3: TGTGCCAGCATCTTGTTGACTAACCAAGAGACCCAGTACTTC.

The chain recombines TRBV23-1 with TRBJ1-4; 9 nucleotides align to TRBD1. TRBV23-1 is classed as an ORF, of uncertain function. This CDR3 has 18 residues. Unmatched junction bases numbered 11, after V lost 1 base and J lost 5 bases. The CDR3 loop is CASSQWGTGCRVNEKLFF. CDR3 sequence (DNA): TGCGCCAGCAGTCAATGGGGGACAGGGTGTCGGGTAAATGAAAAACTGTTTTTT.

This chain joins TRBV9 and TRBJ2-6; D gene uncertain. Trimming removed 3 bases from V and 4 bases from J, with 8 bases in between. This CDR3 comprises 14 residues. CDR1 and CDR2 (germline): SGDLS, YYNGEE. The CDR3 sequence is CASSADAGANVLTF. In nucleotides, the CDR3 is TGTGCCAGCAGCGCCGATGCAGGGGCCAACGTCCTGACTTTC.

The chain combines TRBV5-1 with TRBJ2-7; 8 bases are a match to TRBD1. Germline V CDR1 and CDR2: SGHRS, YFSETQ. Trimming removed 1 base from V and 0 bases from J; junction bases left unmatched: 9. The CDR3 contains 17 residues. CDR3 region: CASSLFPRGRISYEQYF. As DNA, the CDR3 is TGCGCCAGCAGCTTGTTTCCCAGGGGGCGAATCTCCTACGAGCAGTACTTC.

This chain links TRBV7-9 with TRBJ1-3; D remains unclear. The CDR3 has 15 residues. The ends were cut back, 1 base at V and 4 bases at J, with 11 bases in the middle. Germline CDR1 and CDR2: SEHNR and FQNEAQ (reference sequence). CDR3 DNA: TGTGCCAGCAGCTTAGAACCTGGGAGGGGAAACACCATATATTTT. Its protein is CASSLEPGRGNTIYF. Complete variable domain (other parts from reference TRBV7-9 and TRBJ1-3): DTGVSQNPRHKITKRGQNVTFRCDPISEHNRLYWYRQTLGQGPEFLTYFQNEAQLEKSRLLSDRFSAERPKGSFSTLEIQRTEQGDSAMYLCASSLEPGRGNTIYFGEGSWLTVV.

This chain links TRBV5-4 with TRBJ1-2; D remains unclear. Trimming removed 5 bases from V and 5 bases from J, with 25 bases in between. CDR3 length: 17 residues. Germline loops: CDR1 SGHNT, CDR2 YYREEE (reference sequence). CDR3 sequence: CASRNGAPGWGGYGYTF. In DNA form, the CDR3 reads TGTGCCAGCAGGAATGGCGCTCCGGGGTGGGGAGGATATGGCTACACCTTC.

The rearrangement uses TRBV2 and TRBJ2-4, with D unresolved. CDR3 length: 14 residues. V was shortened by 3 bases and J by 1 base, with 7 bases between the two germline ends. Germline assignment: CDR1 SNHLY and CDR2 FYNNEI. CDR3 sequence (DNA): TGTGCCAGCAGTGAGGGTGGGGCCAAAAACATTCAGTACTTC. Amino acid sequence: CASSEGGAKNIQYF.

The genes are TRBV6-1 and TRBJ1-1; D is unclear. CDR1 is MNHNS and CDR2 is SASEGT in the germline V gene. V gave up 7 bases and J gave up 1 base, with 7 bases separating them. The CDR3 sequence is 12 residues long. Written as DNA, the CDR3 is TGTGCCAGCACAACCTGGAACACTGAAGCTTTCTTT. As protein: CASTTWNTEAFF.

The chain links TRBV6-5 to TRBJ1-6, with 7 nucleotides matching TRBD1. Trimming took 6 bases from V and 5 from J; bases not matched to a gene: 7. This CDR3 is 15 amino acids long. Per germline, CDR1 MNHEY and CDR2 SVGAGI. In nucleotides, the CDR3 is TGTGCCAGCAGAACGGACAGGTCGGATAATTCACCCCTCCACTTT. This translates into CASRTDRSDNSPLHF.

The chain is built from TRBV9 and TRBJ2-1; D is ambiguous. In germline, CDR1 is SGDLS, CDR2 YYNGEE. The V end was cut by 3 bases, the J end by 8 bases, with 15 bases between. This CDR3 is 14 amino acids long. CDR3 region: CASSGSDPWDEQFF. The CDR3 DNA follows: TGTGCCAGCAGCGGATCGGACCCCTGGGATGAGCAGTTCTTC. The full variable domain, in which reference TRBV9 and TRBJ2-1 provide the parts outside the CDR3, is DSGVTQTPKHLITATGQRVTLRCSPRSGDLSVYWYQQSLDQGLQFLIQYYNGEERAKGNILERFSAQQFPDLHSELNLSSLELGDSALYFCASSGSDPWDEQFFGPGTRLTVL.

This clone was seen a handful of times. The chain combines TRBV30 with TRBJ2-1; perhaps D is TRBD1 or TRBD2 (5 bases each). Germline V lookup: CDR1 GTSNPN, CDR2 SVGIG (reference sequence). The CDR3 sequence is 13 residues long. Deletions cut 2 bases from V and 6 bases from J, with 11 bases between. DNA for the CDR3: TGTGCCTGGAGTACCGGGACCCCCAATGAGCAGTTCTTC. It translates to CAWSTGTPNEQFF.

In its sample, this clone was seen a few times. The chain carries TRBV11-2 and TRBJ1-1; D is ambiguous. Germline V gene sequence: CDR1 SGHAT, CDR2 FQNNGV. The CDR3 is made up of 13 amino acids. The V end lost 1 base, the J end lost 10 bases, and 13 bases lay between the germline ends. CDR3 nucleotide sequence: TGTGCCAGCAGCTTAGGGCCCCATAATGGAGCTTTCTTT. It yields the protein CASSLGPHNGAFF.

Only a few counts were recorded for this clone. The chain links TRBV2 to TRBJ2-7; TRBD1 might be the D (5 bases). Germline CDR1 SNHLY, CDR2 FYNNEI. The CDR3 is 14 amino acids. Trimming cost V 2 bases and J 3 bases, with 11 bases left between them. The DNA of the CDR3 is TGTGCCAGCAGTGAACAGGGTCAATACTACGAGCAGTACTTC. Translated, it gives CASSEQGQYYEQYF.

The rearrangement joins TRBV7-2 to TRBJ2-7, with a weak D call TRBD1 (6 bases). Trimming removed 0 bases from V and 4 bases from J, with 16 bases in between. This CDR3 has 16 amino acids. Germline assignment: CDR1 SGHTA and CDR2 FQGNSA. Written as DNA, the CDR3 is TGTGCCAGCAGCTTAGCTTCGGGCAGGGGCATTTACGAGCAGTACTTC. Protein product: CASSLASGRGIYEQYF.

The chain is built from TRBV5-4 and TRBJ2-2; 12 nucleotides line up with TRBD2. The V segment lost 9 bases and the J segment 3 bases; nucleotides outside the gene matches: 9. The germline gives CDR1 SGHNT, CDR2 YYREEE (reference sequence). The CDR3 has 16 residues. CDR3 sequence: CATGTSGFLDTGELFF. In DNA, the CDR3 is TGTGCCACCGGGACTAGCGGGTTTCTAGACACCGGGGAGCTGTTTTTT.